This TCR beta chain was identified in a study of CD4+ T cells in melanoma. Study results and caveats: A reported correlation linked neoantigen-specific CD4+ T cells to CD8+, macrophage and B cell function. Diverse differentiation states were reported for melanoma neoantigen-specific CD4+ T cells.

This CDR3 is built from 13 residues. Germline V gene sequence: CDR1 SSHAT, CDR2 FNYEAQ (reference sequence). Sequenced by immunoSEQ multiplex PCR; TCRdb stores in-frame clones only, minus some. The table shows roughly 60,000 clones, with roughly three quarters occurring only once. As for this clone: Antigen specificity is unknown. The junction and the germline gene differ at one end; a read error may be behind it.

Source material: tumor tissue. The sequence derives from a human donor with melanoma. The chain uses TRBV7-7 and TRBJ1-5; D not resolved. The CDR3 reads CASSLAWDQPQHF. The CDR3, as DNA: TGTGCTAGCAGCTTAGCGTGGGATCAGCCCCAGCATTTT.